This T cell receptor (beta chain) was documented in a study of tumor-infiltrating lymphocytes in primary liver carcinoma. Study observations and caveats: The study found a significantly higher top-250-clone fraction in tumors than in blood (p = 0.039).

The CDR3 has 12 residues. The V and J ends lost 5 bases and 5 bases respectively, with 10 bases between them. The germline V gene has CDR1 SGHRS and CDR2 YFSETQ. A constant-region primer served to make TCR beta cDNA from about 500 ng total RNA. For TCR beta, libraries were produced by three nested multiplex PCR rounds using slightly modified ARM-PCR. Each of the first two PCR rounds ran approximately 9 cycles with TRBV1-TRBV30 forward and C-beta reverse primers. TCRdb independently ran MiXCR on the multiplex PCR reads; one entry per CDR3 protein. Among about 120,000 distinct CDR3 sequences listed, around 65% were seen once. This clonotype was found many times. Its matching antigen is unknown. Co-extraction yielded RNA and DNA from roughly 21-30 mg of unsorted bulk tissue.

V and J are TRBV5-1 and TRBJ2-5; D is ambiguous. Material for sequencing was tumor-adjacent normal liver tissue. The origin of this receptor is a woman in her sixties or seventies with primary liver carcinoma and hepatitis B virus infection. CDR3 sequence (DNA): TGCGCCAGCAGGGCGGTGGAGGAGACCCAGTACTTC. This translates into CASRAVEETQYF.